The 32 T cell receptor beta chains below come from one sample, sequenced in a study of blood T cell repertoires in COVID-19. Data came from immunoSEQ multiplex PCR; TCRdb stores just in-frame clones and leaves some out. The profile shows about 270,000 clones, 87% of them singletons. Sequenced: peripheral blood. All receptors come from a woman aged 50 to 65 with acute or convalescent COVID-19.

This chain joins TRBV7-6 and TRBJ1-1; D uncertain. Germline CDR1 SGHVS, CDR2 FNYEAQ. The V end was cut by 1 base, the J end by 5 bases, with 14 bases between. The CDR3 runs 15 residues. CDR3 loop: CASSLDPSPRTEAFF. In DNA, the CDR3 is TGTGCCAGCAGCTTAGATCCCTCACCGAGGACTGAAGCTTTCTTT.

A single count supports this clone. The chain recombines TRBV3-1 (or the pseudogene TRBV3-2) with TRBJ2-7, with D perhaps matching TRBD2 (6 bases). The CDR3 sequence is 14 residues long. The germline V gene encodes CDR1 LGHDT and CDR2 YNNKEL (reference sequence). Trimming removed 3 bases at V and 0 bases at J, with 9 bases between. In DNA, the CDR3 is TGTGCCAGCAGCCAGGGACTGATCTCCTACGAGCAGTACTTC. Its translation: CASSQGLISYEQYF.

This chain connects TRBV4-2 to TRBJ2-7, with a tentative D call TRBD1 (7 bases). The V gene's germline CDR1 is LGHNA and CDR2 YNFKEQ. This CDR3 comprises 14 residues. V gave up 0 bases and J gave up 6 bases, with 12 bases separating them. The CDR3 sequence: CASSQEWRGREQYF. CDR3 bases: TGTGCCAGCAGCCAAGAGTGGAGGGGGCGCGAGCAGTACTTC.

The chain couples TRBV27 to TRBJ2-1, with 12 bases fitting TRBD2. This CDR3 is 15 amino acids long. CDR1 MNHEY and CDR2 SMNVEV come from the germline V gene (reference sequence). V gave up 3 bases and J gave up 8 bases; unmatched junction bases: 5. The CDR3 DNA is TGTGCCAGCAGTTTTCTAGCGGGAGGGCCGTATGAGCAGTTCTTC. This codes for CASSFLAGGPYEQFF.

There are a few counts of this clone. The genes are TRBV11-2 and TRBJ2-7; D ambiguous. The germline V and J ends were trimmed by 4 bases and 5 bases, with 15 bases remaining between them. CDR1 is SGHAT, CDR2 FQNNGV, per germline. The CDR3 runs 14 residues. In DNA form, the CDR3 reads TGTGCCAGCAGCTCGCCCGGAGCTTTGAACGAGCAGTACTTC. Translation: CASSSPGALNEQYF. Variable domain in full (rest from reference TRBV11-2 and TRBJ2-7): EAGVAQSPRYKIIEKRQSVAFWCNPISGHATLYWYQQILGQGPKLLIQFQNNGVVDDSQLPKDRFSAERLKGVDSTLKIQPAKLEDSAVYLCASSSPGALNEQYFGPGTRLTVT.

This clone was seen a handful of times. The rearrangement uses TRBV24-1 and TRBJ1-5; no clear D gene. This CDR3 comprises 14 residues. The germline V and J ends were trimmed by 2 bases and 4 bases, with 8 bases remaining between them. Looked up from germline, CDR1 is KGHDR and CDR2 is SFDVKD. CDR3 in amino acids: CATSDWRQNQPQHF. CDR3 nucleotide sequence: TGTGCCACCAGTGATTGGAGGCAGAATCAGCCCCAGCATTTT.

The CDR3 DNA is TGTGCCAGCAGCGTAGGGGGCGGGACGGCTGAAGCTTTCTTT. Translating gives CASSVGGGTAEAFF. V and J are TRBV9 and TRBJ1-1, with a possible D match to TRBD1 (5 bases). Trimming shortened V by 0 bases and J by 6 bases, and 12 bases separated the two germline ends. The germline V gene has CDR1 SGDLS and CDR2 YYNGEE. This CDR3 has 14 residues.

V is TRBV10-3 and J is TRBJ1-1, with 8 bases aligning to TRBD1. The CDR3 has 15 residues. V lost 6 bases and J lost 3; bases outside the gene matches: 9. Per germline, CDR1 ENHRY and CDR2 SYGVKD. The CDR3 is CAISRDRSWDTEAFF. CDR3 DNA sequence: TGTGCCATCAGCCGGGACAGGTCGTGGGACACTGAAGCTTTCTTT.

The chain links TRBV7-2 to TRBJ1-3; the match to TRBD1 covers 8 bases. V was pared by 2 bases and J by 2 bases, with 2 bases of the junction left unmatched. Germline V CDR1 and CDR2: SGHTA, FQGNSA. The CDR3 sequence is 15 residues long. The CDR3 is CASSLMTGAGNTIYF. In nucleotides, the CDR3 is TGTGCCAGCAGCTTAATGACAGGGGCTGGAAACACCATATATTTT.

The chain is built from TRBV28 and TRBJ1-4; D call uncertain. This CDR3 region has 16 residues. The germline V gene has CDR1 MDHEN and CDR2 SYDVKM. Trimming shortened V by 1 base and J by 0 bases, and 9 bases separated the two germline ends. This chain's CDR3 is CASSLFEASTNEKLFF. In DNA, the CDR3 is TGTGCCAGCAGTTTATTTGAGGCATCAACTAATGAAAAACTGTTTTTT.

The J gene is TRBJ2-3, the V gene TRBV4-1, with 7 bases that match TRBD2. Germline CDR1 reads MGHRA; CDR2 reads YSYEKL. With 1 base clipped from V and 6 bases from J, the junction kept 10 bases outside the gene matches. The CDR3 covers 16 residues. CDR3 bases: TGCGCCAGCAGCCAAGTAGGAGGGAGGGCCTCGGATACGCAGTATTTT. Amino acid sequence: CASSQVGGRASDTQYF.

V is TRBV28 and J is TRBJ2-5; D is unclear. CDR1 and CDR2 from the germline V gene are MDHEN and SYDVKM. Trimming cost V 3 bases and J 2 bases, with 10 bases left between them. The length of the CDR3 is 14 residues. The CDR3, as DNA: TGTGCCAGCAGTTTGGTTATTACACAAGAGACCCAGTACTTC. It yields the protein CASSLVITQETQYF.

V and J are TRBV28 and TRBJ2-7, with TRBD1 matching over 8 bases. CDR3 size: 15 residues. The V and J ends lost 5 bases and 2 bases, in that order; junction bases with no gene match: 8. The V gene's germline CDR1 is MDHEN and CDR2 SYDVKM. The CDR3 coding sequence is TGTGCCAGCAGTCAGGGACAGGCTCCCACCTACGAGCAGTACTTC. It codes for CASSQGQAPTYEQYF.

V usage is TRBV11-2 and J usage is TRBJ2-1, with D tentatively TRBD1 (5 bases). CDR3 length: 15 residues. V was trimmed by 1 base and J by 4 bases, leaving 11 bases between them. CDR1 SGHAT and CDR2 FQNNGV come from the germline V gene. DNA of the CDR3: TGTGCCAGCAGCTTAGTATCAGGGCGATACAATGAGCAGTTCTTC. It is translated as CASSLVSGRYNEQFF. The variable domain in full, with the rest retrieved from reference TRBV11-2 and TRBJ2-1, is EAGVAQSPRYKIIEKRQSVAFWCNPISGHATLYWYQQILGQGPKLLIQFQNNGVVDDSQLPKDRFSAERLKGVDSTLKIQPAKLEDSAVYLCASSLVSGRYNEQFFGPGTRLTVL.

The V gene is TRBV28, the J gene TRBJ2-2; 11 nucleotides line up with TRBD1. Unmatched junction bases numbered 9, after V lost 5 bases and J lost 7 bases. Germline values: CDR1 MDHEN, CDR2 SYDVKM. CDR3 length: 16 amino acids. CDR3 sequence (DNA): TGTGCCAGCAGTAACTCCGGGACAGGGGGGATCGGGGAGCTGTTTTTT. It codes for CASSNSGTGGIGELFF.

The chain has TRBV19 and TRBJ1-1, with D uncertain. Trimming took off 7 bases at V and 2 bases at J, with 5 bases between the two ends. The CDR3 loop spans 11 amino acids. CDR1 is LNHDA and CDR2 is SQIVND in the germline V gene (reference sequence). The DNA for the CDR3 is TGTGCCAGTACCTCCAACACTGAAGCTTTCTTT. The encoded protein is CASTSNTEAFF.

The chain's CDR3 is CASSFGGSNYGYTF. CDR3 nucleotide sequence: TGCGCCAGCAGCTTCGGGGGATCTAACTATGGCTACACCTTC. The rearrangement uses TRBV5-1 and TRBJ1-2, with D possibly TRBD1 on 5 matching bases. This CDR3 is 14 amino acids long. CDR1 is SGHRS, CDR2 YFSETQ, per germline. The V and J ends lost 2 bases and 0 bases respectively, with 8 bases between them.

This clone came up a few times. The chain employs TRBV5-1 and TRBJ2-7; TRBD1 is a possible D gene (6 bases). CDR1 SGHRS and CDR2 YFSETQ come from the germline V gene. Between the trimmed V and J ends, which lost 0 bases and 4 bases, there was a span of 17 bases. The CDR3 runs to 16 residues. The CDR3 sequence is CASSLASPRGEYEQYF. The CDR3 coding sequence is TGCGCCAGCAGCTTGGCCTCTCCCAGGGGAGAGTACGAGCAGTACTTC.

In this sample, this clone turned up once. The V gene is TRBV7-6, the J gene TRBJ1-3, with a possible D match to TRBD1 (5 bases). Per the germline V gene, CDR1 is SGHVS and CDR2 is FNYEAQ. This CDR3 has 15 residues. V lost 2 bases to trimming and J lost 2 bases, with 10 bases between them. The CDR3 bases are TGTGCCAGCAGCTTATTCGCCAGGGCTGGAAACACCATATATTTT. As protein: CASSLFARAGNTIYF. The whole variable domain, remainder taken from reference TRBV7-6 and TRBJ1-3, is GAGVSQSPRYKVTKRGQDVALRCDPISGHVSLYWYRQALGQGPEFLTYFNYEAQQDKSGLPNDRFSAERPEGSISTLTIQRTEQRDSAMYRCASSLFARAGNTIYFGEGSWLTVV.

This chain uses TRBV5-6 with TRBJ2-7; perhaps TRBD1 as D (5 bases). Looked up from germline, CDR1 is SGHDT and CDR2 is YYEEEE. This CDR3 spans 13 amino acids. V dropped 4 bases and J dropped 3 bases, with 11 bases sitting between them. The CDR3 nucleotides are TGTGCCAGCAGCCGTAGACAGTTCTACGAGCAGTACTTC. Protein sequence: CASSRRQFYEQYF.

The chain carries TRBV30 and TRBJ2-7, with D perhaps TRBD2 (6 bases). Germline V CDR1 and CDR2: GTSNPN, SVGIG (reference sequence). Trimming cost V 1 base and J 0 bases, with 16 bases left between them. The CDR3 sequence is 16 residues long. CDR3 in DNA: TGTGCCTGGAGTGGTCTAGCGAATTATTACTCCTACGAGCAGTACTTC. Amino acid sequence: CAWSGLANYYSYEQYF.

The chain uses TRBV5-1 and TRBJ1-5; 7 bases are shared with TRBD1. The V gene's germline CDR1 is SGHRS and CDR2 YFSETQ. The V and J ends lost 4 bases and 0 bases, in that order; junction bases with no gene match: 4. CDR3 size: 15 residues. The CDR3 is CASSQGTDSNQPQHF. Here the CDR3 DNA reads TGCGCCAGCAGCCAGGGGACAGATAGCAATCAGCCCCAGCATTTT.

This rearrangement joins TRBV7-7 to TRBJ2-5; 14 nucleotides line up with TRBD2. The trim removed 5 bases at V and 9 bases at J, leaving 11 bases unmatched. The germline V gene encodes CDR1 SSHAT and CDR2 FNYEAQ (reference sequence). The CDR3 runs 16 residues. Here the CDR3 reads CASSPGTSGSGVPQYF. The DNA of the CDR3 is TGTGCCAGCAGCCCTGGGACTAGCGGGAGTGGGGTGCCCCAGTACTTC. Combining the CDR3 with reference TRBV7-7 and TRBJ2-5 gives the whole variable domain GAGVSQSPRYKVTKRGQDVTLRCDPISSHATLYWYQQALGQGPEFLTYFNYEAQPDKSGLPSDRFSAERPEGSISTLTIQRTEQRDSAMYRCASSPGTSGSGVPQYFGPGTRLLVL.

Only a few counts were recorded for this clone. The chain combines TRBV5-1 with TRBJ1-2, with D possibly TRBD1 on 6 matching bases. The CDR3 extends over 17 amino acids. V lost 3 bases, J lost 0 bases, and 18 bases lay in between. The germline gives CDR1 SGHRS, CDR2 YFSETQ. CDR3 amino acids: CASSSFSGQNPNYGYTF. CDR3 nucleotide sequence: TGCGCCAGCAGCTCGTTTAGTGGACAGAATCCTAACTATGGCTACACCTTC.

The chain couples TRBV7-6 to TRBJ1-5, with 9 bases aligning to TRBD1. The CDR3 totals 15 residues. The ends lost 1 base at V and 5 bases at J; junction bases unmatched: 3. Germline values: CDR1 SGHVS, CDR2 FNYEAQ. This chain's CDR3 is CASSLDRGLDQPQHF. DNA for the CDR3: TGTGCCAGCAGCTTAGACAGGGGGCTTGATCAGCCCCAGCATTTT. Based on the CDR3 plus reference TRBV7-6 and TRBJ1-5, the full variable domain is GAGVSQSPRYKVTKRGQDVALRCDPISGHVSLYWYRQALGQGPEFLTYFNYEAQQDKSGLPNDRFSAERPEGSISTLTIQRTEQRDSAMYRCASSLDRGLDQPQHFGDGTRLSIL.

The chain carries TRBV28 and TRBJ2-3, with 7 bases aligning to TRBD1. Trimming took 4 bases from V and 6 from J; bases not matched to a gene: 13. This CDR3 region has 16 residues. Germline V CDR1 and CDR2: MDHEN, SYDVKM. The CDR3 loop is CASSSPGVQGVDTQYF. The CDR3 DNA reads as TGTGCCAGCAGTTCCCCCGGCGTTCAGGGGGTGGATACGCAGTATTTT.

The rearrangement joins TRBV28 to TRBJ2-1; 11 bases align to TRBD2. The germline V gene encodes CDR1 MDHEN and CDR2 SYDVKM. With 2 bases clipped from V and 7 bases from J, the junction kept 10 bases outside the gene matches. CDR3 length equals 17 residues. The CDR3 loop is CASSLTSGSRLVNEQFF. The CDR3 region has the DNA TGTGCCAGCAGTTTAACTAGCGGGAGTCGGCTAGTGAATGAGCAGTTCTTC. The full variable domain, its missing parts supplied by reference TRBV28 and TRBJ2-1, is DVKVTQSSRYLVKRTGEKVFLECVQDMDHENMFWYRQDPGLGLRLIYFSYDVKMKEKGDIPEGYSVSREKKERFSLILESASTNQTSMYLCASSLTSGSRLVNEQFFGPGTRLTVL.

The chain joins TRBV5-4 to TRBJ2-2; the match to TRBD2 covers 14 bases. In germline, CDR1 is SGHNT, CDR2 YYREEE (reference sequence). V shed 4 bases and J 3 bases; nucleotides not matched to a gene: 5. This CDR3 has 17 amino acids. CDR3 sequence reads: CASSTGLAGDHTGELFF. The CDR3 region has the DNA TGTGCCAGCAGCACGGGACTAGCGGGAGATCACACCGGGGAGCTGTTTTTT.

J is TRBJ1-5 and V is TRBV6-5; the match to TRBD1 covers 12 bases. Germline CDR1 and CDR2: MNHEY and SVGAGI. The V gene end was trimmed by 6 bases and the J gene end by 4 bases; junction bases not matched to a gene: 4. The CDR3 runs 15 residues. Here the CDR3 DNA reads TGTGCCAGCAGCCCGGGACAGGGGGCTAATCAGCCCCAGCATTTT. The encoded protein is CASSPGQGANQPQHF.

This clone turned up a few times. V is TRBV4-3 and J is TRBJ2-6; 12 bases agree with TRBD2. CDR1 and CDR2 from the germline V gene are LGHNA and YSLEER. V was pared by 1 base and J by 0 bases, with 10 bases of the junction left unmatched. This CDR3 is 21 amino acids long. In DNA form, the CDR3 reads TGCGCCAGCAGCCAAGTTCCCGGACTAGCGGGACTAAACTCTGGGGCCAACGTCCTGACTTTC. Its translation: CASSQVPGLAGLNSGANVLTF.

The rearrangement links TRBV10-3 to TRBJ1-6; TRBD1 matches at 7 bases. V dropped 4 bases and J dropped 7; count of bases not matched to a gene: 7. Germline V CDR1 and CDR2: ENHRY, SYGVKD. This CDR3 has 15 amino acids. As DNA, the CDR3 is TGTGCCATCAGTGCCACAGGGGCCCCAAATTCACCCCTCCACTTT. Protein product: CAISATGAPNSPLHF.

This clone was seen only once. The V and J genes are TRBV19 and TRBJ2-1, with 10 positions matching TRBD2. With V trimmed by 6 bases and J by 8 bases, 13 bases remained unmatched. Germline CDR1 and CDR2: LNHDA and SQIVND (reference sequence). The CDR3 is 16 residues long. The CDR3 sequence: CASSTLEAGGPDEQFF. CDR3 nucleotides: TGTGCCAGTAGCACGCTCGAAGCGGGAGGGCCCGATGAGCAGTTCTTC.